Listed here are 21 T cell receptor beta chains from one sample, sequenced in a study of OX40 agonist ivuxolimab in advanced cancers. Repertoires were generated with immunoSEQ multiplex PCR, while TCRdb's copy carries only in-frame clones and drops some. The data hold more than 60,000 clones, with about 88% observed a single time. Sequences were derived from CD4+ or CD8+ T cells sorted from blood, sampled in a trial of the OX40 agonist ivuxolimab. Source of these receptors: an adult with an advanced solid tumor such as melanoma, head and neck, liver or kidney cancer.

The chain carries TRBV4-1 and TRBJ2-3, with 11 bases matching TRBD1. Germline V CDR1 and CDR2: MGHRA, YSYEKL. This CDR3 contains 13 residues. The V gene end was trimmed by 10 bases and the J gene end by 4 bases; junction bases not matched to a gene: 4. This CDR3 reads CATQGQGADTQYF. CDR3 DNA: TGCGCCACCCAGGGACAGGGGGCAGATACGCAGTATTTT.

In nucleotides, the CDR3 is TGTGCCAGCAGCTCGAACCTACTAGCGGGGGGATCCTACGAGCAGTACTTC. This gives the protein CASSSNLLAGGSYEQYF. The chain is built from TRBV7-2 and TRBJ2-7, with 12 bases lining up with TRBD2. The CDR3 is 17 amino acids. The junction had 8 bases not matched to a gene; V was cut back by 4 bases and J by 1 base. Germline V gene sequence: CDR1 SGHTA, CDR2 FQGNSA.

This clone is a singleton in its sample. This chain links TRBV19 with TRBJ2-3; D remains ambiguous. This CDR3 comprises 14 residues. Germline V CDR1 and CDR2: LNHDA, SQIVND (reference sequence). V shed 10 bases and J shed 6 bases, with 20 bases lying between them. CDR3 bases: TGTGCCACTGCCCGTGCGGTCCAAGCGGATACGCAGTATTTT. This encodes CATARAVQADTQYF.

The chain carries TRBV9 and TRBJ2-2; TRBD1 agrees at 8 bases. Germline V CDR1 and CDR2: SGDLS, YYNGEE. This CDR3 region has 14 residues. J was trimmed by 5 bases and V by 6 bases; bases with no gene match: 6. The CDR3 here is CASTRTGWTGELFF. The CDR3 DNA reads TGTGCCAGCACTAGGACAGGGTGGACCGGGGAGCTGTTTTTT.

The chain recombines TRBV27 with TRBJ1-2; the D gene is possibly TRBD1 (6 bases). V lost 6 bases and J 2 bases, leaving 13 bases between the germline ends. Germline V gives CDR1 MNHEY, CDR2 SMNVEV (reference sequence). This CDR3 has 14 amino acids. Here the CDR3 DNA reads TGTGCCAGCAGGGATGGGACACCGAACTATGGCTACACCTTC. Encoded protein: CASRDGTPNYGYTF.

This chain joins TRBV4-2 and TRBJ1-3; 9 bases align to TRBD1. Germline-derived CDR1 and CDR2 are LGHNA and YNFKEQ. The CDR3 spans 15 residues. Trimming removed 4 bases from V and 4 bases from J; junction bases left unmatched: 5. The CDR3 reads CASSPRQGDGNTIYF. In DNA, the CDR3 is TGTGCCAGCAGCCCAAGACAGGGGGACGGAAACACCATATATTTT.

About this clone: Distinct nucleotide sequences in the sample also encode this CDR3. The rearrangement links TRBV29-1 to TRBJ2-2; D not resolved. V was pared by 4 bases and J by 3 bases, with 3 bases between. Germline lookup yields CDR1 SQVTM and CDR2 ANQGSEA. This CDR3 has 11 residues. Here the CDR3 DNA reads TGCAGCGTTGGGGACACCGGGGAGCTGTTTTTT. Translating it yields CSVGDTGELFF.

The V and J genes are TRBV10-3 and TRBJ1-2, with a tentative D call TRBD1 (5 bases). Trimming removed 7 bases at V and 3 bases at J, with 12 bases between. This CDR3 is built from 13 residues. Germline values: CDR1 ENHRY, CDR2 SYGVKD. In nucleotides, the CDR3 is TGTGCCATCAAGAGTCAGGGACACTATGGCTACACCTTC. Translating gives CAIKSQGHYGYTF.

V and J are TRBV19 and TRBJ1-6, with 10 bases lining up with TRBD1. The CDR3 sequence is 15 residues long. Germline CDR1 reads LNHDA; CDR2 reads SQIVND (reference sequence). The V gene end was trimmed by 6 bases and the J gene end by 5 bases; junction bases not matched to a gene: 4. The DNA for the CDR3 is TGTGCCAGTAGGCGGGACAGGGGAGATAATTCACCCCTCCACTTT. Encoded protein: CASRRDRGDNSPLHF.

The rearrangement uses TRBV29-1 and TRBJ1-4; 7 positions agree with TRBD1. Germline CDR1 and CDR2: SQVTM and ANQGSEA. This CDR3 is 12 amino acids long. The V and J ends lost 7 bases and 7 bases, in that order; junction bases with no gene match: 6. The CDR3 region has the DNA TGCAGCGGCTACAGGGGTGGTGAAAAACTGTTTTTT. Amino acid sequence: CSGYRGGEKLFF. Complete variable domain (other parts from reference TRBV29-1 and TRBJ1-4): SAVISQKPSRDICQRGTSLTIQCQVDSQVTMMFWYRQQPGQSLTLIATANQGSEATYESGFVIDKFPISRPNLTFSTLTVSNMSPEDSSIYLCSGYRGGEKLFFGSGTQLSVL.

The V gene is TRBV5-3, the J gene TRBJ1-1; weak D call: TRBD1 (5 bases). TRBV5-3 is classed as an ORF, of uncertain function. The CDR3 totals 15 residues. Trimming pared 4 bases from V and 1 base from J, leaving 14 bases between. The CDR3 is CARSNLLGGNTEAFF. DNA for the CDR3: TGTGCCAGAAGCAACCTGCTGGGGGGGAACACTGAAGCTTTCTTT.

The V and J genes are TRBV5-1 and TRBJ2-5; D unresolved. CDR3 size: 15 residues. V was pared by 0 bases and J by 0 bases, with 9 bases between. Per germline, CDR1 SGHRS and CDR2 YFSETQ. The CDR3 protein is CASSLGRMYQETQYF. In nucleotides, the CDR3 is TGCGCCAGCAGCTTGGGTCGCATGTACCAAGAGACCCAGTACTTC.

The rearrangement uses TRBV5-1 and TRBJ1-1; 9 nucleotides agree with TRBD1. Per germline, CDR1 SGHRS and CDR2 YFSETQ. The CDR3 is 19 amino acids. Trimming took 1 base from V and 0 from J; bases not matched to a gene: 13. The CDR3 coding sequence is TGCGCCAGCAGCTTGTGGGGACAGGGATCAGTCGGCATGAACACTGAAGCTTTCTTT. Its protein is CASSLWGQGSVGMNTEAFF.

V is TRBV19 and J is TRBJ1-1, with D tentatively TRBD1 (5 bases). Per germline, CDR1 LNHDA and CDR2 SQIVND (reference sequence). Trimming shortened V by 10 bases and J by 3 bases, and 21 bases separated the two germline ends. There are 15 residues in the CDR3. The CDR3 DNA sequence: TGTGCCATTACGGGACGGCACCTTGGGGACACTGAAGCTTTCTTT. Its protein is CAITGRHLGDTEAFF.

This chain connects TRBV4-1 to TRBJ1-2, with 9 positions matching TRBD1. The V segment lost 4 bases and the J segment 0 bases; nucleotides outside the gene matches: 6. The germline V gene has CDR1 MGHRA and CDR2 YSYEKL. CDR3 length equals 16 residues. DNA of the CDR3: TGCGCCAGCAGCCTCACAGGGGGCTTAACTAACTATGGCTACACCTTC. Protein sequence: CASSLTGGLTNYGYTF.

The chain links TRBV4-1 to TRBJ1-1, with D possibly matching TRBD1 (5 bases). The V and J ends lost 2 bases and 1 base respectively, with 8 bases between them. The germline CDR1 and CDR2 sequences are MGHRA and YSYEKL. The CDR3 has 14 residues. For the CDR3, the DNA is TGCGCCAGCAGCCAATTGACAGAGAACACTGAAGCTTTCTTT. Encoded protein: CASSQLTENTEAFF.

The V gene is TRBV19, the J gene TRBJ2-6, with D perhaps TRBD1 (6 bases). CDR3 length: 17 amino acids. Germline V gives CDR1 LNHDA, CDR2 SQIVND (reference sequence). V lost 3 bases, J lost 3 bases, and 15 bases lay in between. The DNA for the CDR3 is TGTGCCAGTAGTATGGGGGCAGGGGAGAGTGGGGCCAACGTCCTGACTTTC. Translation: CASSMGAGESGANVLTF.

Concerning this clone: Mismatch with germline at one junction end may stem from a read error. This chain joins TRBV19 and TRBJ2-1, with 7 bases fitting TRBD1. This CDR3 region has 16 residues. Germline V lookup: CDR1 LNHDA, CDR2 SQIVND (reference sequence). DNA for the CDR3: TGTGCCAGTAGTACTACAGGGGTCCCCTCCGACAATGAGCAGTTCTTC. Amino acids: CASSTTGVPSDNEQFF.

The DNA of the CDR3 is TGTGCCAGCAGACCGGGTGGCAGCATGAACACTGAAGCTTTCTTT. Its translation is CASRPGGSMNTEAFF. This chain links TRBV27 with TRBJ1-1; D gene ambiguous. Germline V gene data show CDR1 as MNHEY and CDR2 as SMNVEV (reference sequence). This CDR3 comprises 15 residues. V lost 6 bases and J lost 0, with 14 bases in between.

The gene calls are TRBV7-3 and TRBJ1-1; 8 bases agree with TRBD1. Trimming took 8 bases from V and 6 from J; bases not matched to a gene: 17. Germline-derived CDR1 and CDR2 are SGHTA and FQGTGA. The length of the CDR3 is 16 residues. CDR3 sequence (DNA): TGTGCCAGCCATCCAGGACAGGGTTTTTCCATCGCTGAAGCTTTCTTT. Translated, it gives CASHPGQGFSIAEAFF.

This chain links TRBV9 with TRBJ2-7; weak D call: TRBD2 (6 bases). The CDR3 is made up of 15 amino acids. The V and J ends lost 0 bases and 4 bases respectively, with 14 bases between them. Germline assignment: CDR1 SGDLS and CDR2 YYNGEE. The CDR3 loop reads CASSVGGTVLYEQYF. The CDR3, as DNA: TGTGCCAGCAGCGTAGGCGGGACCGTTTTGTACGAGCAGTACTTC.